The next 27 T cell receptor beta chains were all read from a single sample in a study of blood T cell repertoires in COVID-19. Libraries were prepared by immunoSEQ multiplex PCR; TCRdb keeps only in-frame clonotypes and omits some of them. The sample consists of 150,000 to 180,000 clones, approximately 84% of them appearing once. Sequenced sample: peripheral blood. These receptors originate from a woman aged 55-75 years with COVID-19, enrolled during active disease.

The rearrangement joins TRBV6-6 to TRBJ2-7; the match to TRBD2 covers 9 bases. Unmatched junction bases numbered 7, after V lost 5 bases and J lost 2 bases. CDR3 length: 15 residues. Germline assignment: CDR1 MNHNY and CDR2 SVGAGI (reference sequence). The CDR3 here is CASSLGASGTYEQYF. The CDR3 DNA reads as TGTGCCAGCAGTCTCGGGGCTAGCGGGACCTACGAGCAGTACTTC.

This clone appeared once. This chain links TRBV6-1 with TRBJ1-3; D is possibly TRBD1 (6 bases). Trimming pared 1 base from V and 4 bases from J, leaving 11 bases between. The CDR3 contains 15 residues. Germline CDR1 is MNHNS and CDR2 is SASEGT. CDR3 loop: CASSEVAGAGNTIYF. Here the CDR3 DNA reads TGTGCCAGCAGTGAAGTAGCAGGGGCCGGAAACACCATATATTTT.

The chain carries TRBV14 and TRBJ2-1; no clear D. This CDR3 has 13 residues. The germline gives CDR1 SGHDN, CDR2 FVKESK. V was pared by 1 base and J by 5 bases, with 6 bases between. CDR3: CASSQARNNEQFF. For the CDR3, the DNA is TGTGCCAGCAGCCAAGCTCGTAACAATGAGCAGTTCTTC.

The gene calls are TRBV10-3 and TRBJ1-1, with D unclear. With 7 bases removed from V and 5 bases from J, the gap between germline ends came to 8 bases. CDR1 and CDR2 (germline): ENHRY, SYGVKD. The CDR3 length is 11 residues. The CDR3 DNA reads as TGTGCCATCAAAGTCCGGACTGAAGCTTTCTTT. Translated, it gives CAIKVRTEAFF.

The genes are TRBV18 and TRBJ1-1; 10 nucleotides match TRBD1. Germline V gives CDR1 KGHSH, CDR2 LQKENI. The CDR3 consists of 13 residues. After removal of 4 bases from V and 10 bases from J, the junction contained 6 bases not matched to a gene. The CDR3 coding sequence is TGTGCCAGCTCACTCGGGACAGGGGACAGAGCTTTCTTT. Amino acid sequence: CASSLGTGDRAFF. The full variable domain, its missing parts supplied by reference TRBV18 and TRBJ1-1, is NAGVMQNPRHLVRRRGQEARLRCSPMKGHSHVYWYRQLPEEGLKFMVYLQKENIIDESGMPKERFSAEFPKEGPSILRIQQVVRGDSAAYFCASSLGTGDRAFFGQGTRLTVV.

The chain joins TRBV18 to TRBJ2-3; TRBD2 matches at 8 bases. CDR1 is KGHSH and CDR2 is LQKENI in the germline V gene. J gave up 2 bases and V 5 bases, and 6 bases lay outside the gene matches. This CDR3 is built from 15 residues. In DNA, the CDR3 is TGTGCCAGCTCATCTAGCGGGTTTCCCACAGATACGCAGTATTTT. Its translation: CASSSSGFPTDTQYF.

The CDR3 reads CASSRATGGRETQYF. DNA of the CDR3: TGTGCCAGTAGTCGAGCGACAGGGGGGCGGGAGACCCAGTACTTC. The V call is TRBV19, the J call TRBJ2-5; 9 nucleotides agree with TRBD1. Germline V lookup: CDR1 LNHDA, CDR2 SQIVND (reference sequence). The V gene end was trimmed by 5 bases and the J gene end by 5 bases; junction bases not matched to a gene: 9. This CDR3 contains 15 residues.

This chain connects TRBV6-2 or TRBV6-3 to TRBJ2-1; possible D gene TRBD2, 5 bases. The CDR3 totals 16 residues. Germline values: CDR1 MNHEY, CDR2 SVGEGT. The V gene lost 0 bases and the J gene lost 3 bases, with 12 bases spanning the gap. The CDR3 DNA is TGTGCCAGCAGTTACTCGGTGGACTTTATCTACAATGAGCAGTTCTTC. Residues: CASSYSVDFIYNEQFF.

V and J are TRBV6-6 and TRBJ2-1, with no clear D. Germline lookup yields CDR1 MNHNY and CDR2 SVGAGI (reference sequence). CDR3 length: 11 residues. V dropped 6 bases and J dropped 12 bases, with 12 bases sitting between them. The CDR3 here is CASSSTTMQFF. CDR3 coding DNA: TGTGCCAGCAGCTCAACTACCATGCAGTTCTTC.

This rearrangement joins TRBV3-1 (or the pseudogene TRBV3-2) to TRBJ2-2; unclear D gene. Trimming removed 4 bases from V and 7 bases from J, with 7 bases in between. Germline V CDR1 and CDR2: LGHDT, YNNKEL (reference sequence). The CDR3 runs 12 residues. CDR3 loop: CASSLSGGELFF. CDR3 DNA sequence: TGTGCCAGCAGCCTGAGTGGCGGGGAGCTGTTTTTT.

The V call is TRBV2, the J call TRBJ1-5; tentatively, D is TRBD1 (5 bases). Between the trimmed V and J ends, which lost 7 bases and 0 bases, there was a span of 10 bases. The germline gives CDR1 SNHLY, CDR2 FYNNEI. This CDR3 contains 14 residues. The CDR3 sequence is CASTGRSSNQPQHF. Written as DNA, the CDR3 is TGTGCCAGCACAGGGCGATCTAGCAATCAGCCCCAGCATTTT.

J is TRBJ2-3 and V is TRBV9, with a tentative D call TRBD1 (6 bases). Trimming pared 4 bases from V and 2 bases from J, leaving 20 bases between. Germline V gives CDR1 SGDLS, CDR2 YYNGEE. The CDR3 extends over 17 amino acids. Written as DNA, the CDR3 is TGTGCCAGCAGCCCGACGATTCGGCAGGGGATCACAGATACGCAGTATTTT. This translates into CASSPTIRQGITDTQYF.

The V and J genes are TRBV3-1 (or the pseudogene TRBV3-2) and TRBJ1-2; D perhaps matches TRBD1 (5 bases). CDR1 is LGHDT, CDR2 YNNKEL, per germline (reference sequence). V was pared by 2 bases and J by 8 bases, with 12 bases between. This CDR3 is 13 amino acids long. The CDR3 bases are TGTGCCAGCAGCCAACGACAGCGCCAAGGCTACACCTTC. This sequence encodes CASSQRQRQGYTF.

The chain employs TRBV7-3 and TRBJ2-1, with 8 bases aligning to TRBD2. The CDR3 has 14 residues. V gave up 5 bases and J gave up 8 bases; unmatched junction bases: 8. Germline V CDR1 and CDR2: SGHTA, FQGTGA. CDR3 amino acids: CASSPVAGWDEQFF. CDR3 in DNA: TGTGCCAGCAGCCCTGTAGCGGGGTGGGATGAGCAGTTCTTC.

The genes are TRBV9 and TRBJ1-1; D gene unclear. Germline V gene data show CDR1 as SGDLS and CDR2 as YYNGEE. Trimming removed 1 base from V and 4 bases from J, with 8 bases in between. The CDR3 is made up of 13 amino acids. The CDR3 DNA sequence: TGTGCCAGCAGCGTACTAGGAATCACTGAAGCTTTCTTT. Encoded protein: CASSVLGITEAFF.

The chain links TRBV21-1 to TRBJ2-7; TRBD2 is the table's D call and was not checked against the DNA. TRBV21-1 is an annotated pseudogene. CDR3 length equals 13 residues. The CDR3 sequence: CASSKGGGGEQYF. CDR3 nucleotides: TGTGCCAGCAGCAAAGGCGGGGGGGGCGAGCAGTACTTC.

The CDR3 is CASSLDRRPLRYGYTF. The CDR3 nucleotides read TGCGCCAGCAGCTTGGACAGGCGACCCCTCCGGTATGGCTACACCTTC. V usage is TRBV5-1 and J usage is TRBJ1-2; possible D gene TRBD1, 5 bases. This CDR3 has 16 residues. The V end was cut by 0 bases, the J end by 5 bases, with 17 bases between. Germline lookup yields CDR1 SGHRS and CDR2 YFSETQ.

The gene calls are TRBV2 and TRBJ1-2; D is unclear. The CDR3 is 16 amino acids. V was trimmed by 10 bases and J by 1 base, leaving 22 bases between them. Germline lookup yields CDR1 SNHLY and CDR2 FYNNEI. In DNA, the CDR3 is TGTGCCACCGGAGGCGACCGCACGGGGAATAACTATGGCTACACCTTC. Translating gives CATGGDRTGNNYGYTF.

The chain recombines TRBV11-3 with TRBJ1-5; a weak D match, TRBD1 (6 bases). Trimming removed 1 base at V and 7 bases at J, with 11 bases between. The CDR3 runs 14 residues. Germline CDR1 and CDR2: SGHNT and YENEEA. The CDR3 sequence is CASSLVWGRQPQHF. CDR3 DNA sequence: TGTGCCAGCAGCTTAGTGTGGGGGCGACAGCCCCAGCATTTT.

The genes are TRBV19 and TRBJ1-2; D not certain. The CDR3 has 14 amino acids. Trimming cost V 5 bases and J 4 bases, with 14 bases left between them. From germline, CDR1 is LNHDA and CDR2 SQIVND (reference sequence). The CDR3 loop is CASSASGRLYGYTF. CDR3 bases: TGTGCCAGTAGTGCTTCCGGGAGGCTCTATGGCTACACCTTC.

The CDR3 bases are TGTGCCAGCAGCCCTTTACGCCGACTAGCGGGAGAGGGTACAGATACGCAGTATTTT. Amino acids: CASSPLRRLAGEGTDTQYF. The genes are TRBV3-1 (or the pseudogene TRBV3-2) and TRBJ2-3; 12 bases are shared with TRBD2. The CDR3 has 19 residues. V dropped 4 bases and J dropped 3; count of bases not matched to a gene: 14. Germline V gene data show CDR1 as LGHDT and CDR2 as YNNKEL (reference sequence).

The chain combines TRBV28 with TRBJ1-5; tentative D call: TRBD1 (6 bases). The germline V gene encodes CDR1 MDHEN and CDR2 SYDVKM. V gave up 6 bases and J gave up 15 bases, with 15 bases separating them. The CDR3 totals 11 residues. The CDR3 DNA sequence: TGTGCCAGCAGGACGACAGGATCGATGCATTTT. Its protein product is CASRTTGSMHF.

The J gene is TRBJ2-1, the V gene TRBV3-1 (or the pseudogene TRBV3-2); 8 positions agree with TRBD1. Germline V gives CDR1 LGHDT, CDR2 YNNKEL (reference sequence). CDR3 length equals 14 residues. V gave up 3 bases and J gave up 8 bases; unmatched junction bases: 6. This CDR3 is CASSHSGQGDEQFF. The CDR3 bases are TGTGCCAGCAGCCACTCTGGACAGGGCGATGAGCAGTTCTTC.

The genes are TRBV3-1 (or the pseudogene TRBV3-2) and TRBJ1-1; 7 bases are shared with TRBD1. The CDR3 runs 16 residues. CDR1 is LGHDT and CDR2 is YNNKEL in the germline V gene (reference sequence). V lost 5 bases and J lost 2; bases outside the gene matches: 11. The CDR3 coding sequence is TGTGCCAGCAGCGCCATCTCGACAGGGCGTAACACTGAAGCTTTCTTT. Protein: CASSAISTGRNTEAFF.

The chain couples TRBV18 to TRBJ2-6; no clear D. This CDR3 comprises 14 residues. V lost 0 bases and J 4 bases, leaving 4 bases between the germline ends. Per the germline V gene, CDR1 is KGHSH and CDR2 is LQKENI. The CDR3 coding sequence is TGTGCCAGCTCACCACCAGCCGGGGCCAACGTCCTGACTTTC. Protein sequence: CASSPPAGANVLTF.

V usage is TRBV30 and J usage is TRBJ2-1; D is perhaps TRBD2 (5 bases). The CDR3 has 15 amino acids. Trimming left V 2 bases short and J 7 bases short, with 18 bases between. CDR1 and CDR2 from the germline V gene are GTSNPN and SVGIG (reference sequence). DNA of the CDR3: TGTGCCTGGAGTTGGACTGTCCATCTGGGGAATGAGCAGTTCTTC. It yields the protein CAWSWTVHLGNEQFF.

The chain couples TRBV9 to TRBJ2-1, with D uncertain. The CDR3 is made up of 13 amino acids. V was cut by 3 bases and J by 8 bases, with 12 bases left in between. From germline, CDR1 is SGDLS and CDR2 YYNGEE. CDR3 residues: CASSAGFRDEQFF. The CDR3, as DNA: TGTGCCAGCAGCGCCGGGTTCCGCGATGAGCAGTTCTTC.